Listed here are 26 T cell receptor beta chains from one sample, sequenced in a study of beta chain features in type 1 diabetes (dated by TCRdb to 2016 to 2019). The library relied on the immunoSEQ multiplex PCR assay. The High Capacity cDNA Reverse Transcription Kit was used to reverse transcribe all of the isolated RNA, meaning that expressed TCRB transcripts were what got sequenced. TCRdb retrieved this table from immuneACCESS and kept in-frame rearrangements only. Not all clones are present; in checked studies, unresolved V genes account for under half, and no reason is known for the remainder. The sample profile shows 120,000 to 150,000 clones; 6.9% of them were found once. The top ten hold about 1.3% of the sample. The sequencing input was central memory CD4+ T cells from blood. The source of these receptors is a woman aged 25-40 years in good health.

This clone was observed many times. The rearrangement joins TRBV7-2 to TRBJ2-5; tentatively, D is TRBD2 (5 bases). The CDR3 consists of 13 residues. CDR1 and CDR2 (germline): SGHTA, FQGNSA. Trimming removed 5 bases from V and 1 base from J, with 8 bases in between. The CDR3 DNA follows: TGTGCCAGCAGCCGCGGAGGCCAAGAGACCCAGTACTTC. This gives the protein CASSRGGQETQYF.

The genes are TRBV14 and TRBJ2-1; 11 bases fit TRBD2. V trimming: 6 bases; J trimming: 1 base; junction bases outside the gene matches: 5. The V gene's germline CDR1 is SGHDN and CDR2 FVKESK. The CDR3 runs to 16 residues. The CDR3 spells CASRITSGGSYNEQFF. For the CDR3, the DNA is TGTGCCAGCAGGATTACTAGCGGGGGTTCCTACAATGAGCAGTTCTTC. Full variable domain (remainder filled in from reference TRBV14 and TRBJ2-1): EAGVTQFPSHSVIEKGQTVTLRCDPISGHDNLYWYRRVMGKEIKFLLHFVKESKQDESGMPNNRFLAERTGGTYSTLKVQPAELEDSGVYFCASRITSGGSYNEQFFGPGTRLTVL.

The chain has TRBV7-2 and TRBJ2-5; D is unresolved. In germline, CDR1 is SGHTA, CDR2 FQGNSA. CDR3 length: 13 amino acids. V lost 2 bases and J 1 base, leaving 5 bases between the germline ends. The CDR3 coding sequence is TGTGCCAGCAGCTTAAACAGCCAAGAGACCCAGTACTTC. Its translation: CASSLNSQETQYF.

The sample holds a few counts of this clone. V is TRBV9 and J is TRBJ2-5; D is possibly TRBD2 (5 bases). Trimming shortened V by 2 bases and J by 1 base, and 6 bases separated the two germline ends. Germline assignment: CDR1 SGDLS and CDR2 YYNGEE. This CDR3 contains 13 residues. CDR3 sequence (DNA): TGTGCCAGCAGCGTGGGAGCCCAAGAGACCCAGTACTTC. Encoded protein: CASSVGAQETQYF. Variable domain in full (rest from reference TRBV9 and TRBJ2-5): DSGVTQTPKHLITATGQRVTLRCSPRSGDLSVYWYQQSLDQGLQFLIQYYNGEERAKGNILERFSAQQFPDLHSELNLSSLELGDSALYFCASSVGAQETQYFGPGTRLLVL.

This clone has more than one count but fewer than ten. V gene TRBV6-5 combines with J gene TRBJ2-7; 7 nucleotides align to TRBD2. J lost 2 bases, V lost 2 bases, and 6 bases had no gene match. Germline CDR1 reads MNHEY; CDR2 reads SVGAGI. This CDR3 has 15 amino acids. This chain's CDR3 is CASSYREVGAYEQYF. CDR3 DNA: TGTGCCAGCAGTTACCGGGAGGTAGGGGCCTACGAGCAGTACTTC.

V and J are TRBV29-1 and TRBJ1-1, with 10 bases lining up with TRBD1. This CDR3 spans 14 amino acids. Germline V gene sequence: CDR1 SQVTM, CDR2 ANQGSEA. V lost 5 bases, J lost 5 bases, and 8 bases stayed unmatched. The CDR3: CSVSWTGGFTEAFF. CDR3 in DNA: TGCAGCGTTTCCTGGACAGGGGGTTTTACTGAAGCTTTCTTT.

CDR3 bases: TGTGCCAGCAGCTCGAAGCTGGCCTACGAGCAGTACTTC. The encoded protein is CASSSKLAYEQYF. J is TRBJ2-7 and V is TRBV7-3; D is ambiguous. The CDR3 has 13 residues. Trimming left V 4 bases short and J 2 bases short, with 9 bases between. The V gene's germline CDR1 is SGHTA and CDR2 FQGTGA.

This clone turned up a few times. The chain employs TRBV4-3 and TRBJ2-5; D is ambiguous. V dropped 1 base and J dropped 2 bases, with 5 bases sitting between them. This CDR3 has 13 amino acids. CDR1 is LGHNA, CDR2 YSLEER, per germline. CDR3: CASSQARQETQYF. Written as DNA, the CDR3 is TGCGCCAGCAGCCAAGCGAGGCAAGAGACCCAGTACTTC.

The rearrangement joins TRBV7-2 to TRBJ2-1; 8 bases line up with TRBD2. Germline V lookup: CDR1 SGHTA, CDR2 FQGNSA. This CDR3 has 16 residues. V lost 8 bases, J lost 2 bases, and 11 bases stayed unmatched. This chain's CDR3 is CASGTGRGLAYNEQFF. The DNA of the CDR3 is TGTGCCAGCGGAACGGGGAGGGGACTAGCCTACAATGAGCAGTTCTTC.

The J gene is TRBJ2-1, the V gene TRBV9; possible D gene TRBD1, 6 bases. Trimming removed 0 bases at V and 3 bases at J, with 13 bases between. This CDR3 comprises 16 residues. Germline V lookup: CDR1 SGDLS, CDR2 YYNGEE. CDR3 bases: TGTGCCAGCAGCGTAGCTAAGGGGACAAGCTACAATGAGCAGTTCTTC. This encodes CASSVAKGTSYNEQFF.

The V call is TRBV5-1, the J call TRBJ2-7; 11 positions agree with TRBD2. The V gene end was trimmed by 5 bases and the J gene end by 6 bases; junction bases not matched to a gene: 10. In germline, CDR1 is SGHRS, CDR2 YFSETQ. CDR3 length equals 15 residues. CDR3 in DNA: TGCGCCAGCAGTTTCACTAGCGGGAGTTTCTCCGAGCAGTACTTC. Amino acids: CASSFTSGSFSEQYF. Filled out from reference TRBV5-1 and TRBJ2-7, the complete variable domain reads KAGVTQTPRYLIKTRGQQVTLSCSPISGHRSVSWYQQTPGQGLQFLFEYFSETQRNKGNFPGRFSGRQFSNSRSEMNVSTLELGDSALYLCASSFTSGSFSEQYFGPGTRLTVT.

This clone was observed a handful of times. The chain combines TRBV6-5 with TRBJ1-5; D is uncertain. The CDR3 consists of 13 residues. V shed 5 bases and J shed 5 bases, with 10 bases lying between them. From germline, CDR1 is MNHEY and CDR2 SVGAGI. CDR3 sequence: CASSGGPHQPQHF. CDR3 nucleotide sequence: TGTGCCAGCAGTGGCGGGCCCCATCAGCCCCAGCATTTT.

This chain joins TRBV2 and TRBJ2-3, with TRBD2 identical over 8 bases. V gave up 7 bases and J gave up 6 bases; unmatched junction bases: 12. The length of the CDR3 is 15 residues. Germline CDR1 and CDR2: SNHLY and FYNNEI. CDR3 sequence reads: CASTGTTTGGDTQYF. Written as DNA, the CDR3 is TGTGCCAGCACCGGCACTACTACGGGAGGGGATACGCAGTATTTT.

This clone was seen many times. Here the CDR3 DNA reads TGTGCCAGCAGCCGCCAGTCCAAAAACATTCAGTACTTC. It is translated as CASSRQSKNIQYF. The chain links TRBV11-2 to TRBJ2-4; the D is unclear. V was shortened by 5 bases and J by 2 bases, with 7 bases between the two germline ends. Looked up from germline, CDR1 is SGHAT and CDR2 is FQNNGV. CDR3 length: 13 residues.

This clone was seen repeatedly, ten times or more. The chain uses TRBV7-2 and TRBJ2-7, with 7 bases fitting TRBD2. Germline assignment: CDR1 SGHTA and CDR2 FQGNSA. V shed 3 bases and J 0 bases; nucleotides not matched to a gene: 5. The CDR3 is 15 amino acids. For the CDR3, the DNA is TGTGCCAGCAGCTTTCAAAGCGGGGCCTCCTACGAGCAGTACTTC. Translation gives CASSFQSGASYEQYF.

This clone was seen a handful of times. The V gene is TRBV5-1, the J gene TRBJ2-3, with 8 positions matching TRBD2. CDR1 is SGHRS and CDR2 is YFSETQ in the germline V gene. V lost 5 bases to trimming and J lost 2 bases; unmatched junction nucleotides: 10. This CDR3 region has 16 residues. CDR3 residues: CASSVDGGDYTDTQYF. The CDR3 coding sequence is TGCGCCAGCAGTGTGGACGGGGGGGATTACACAGATACGCAGTATTTT.

This clone has only a few counts. The CDR3: CASSTQESGSHEQYF. In DNA form, the CDR3 reads TGTGCCAGTAGTACCCAGGAGAGCGGGTCCCACGAGCAGTACTTC. The chain links TRBV19 to TRBJ2-7; perhaps TRBD2 as D (6 bases). The germline V and J ends were trimmed by 4 bases and 5 bases, with 18 bases remaining between them. The germline V gene encodes CDR1 LNHDA and CDR2 SQIVND (reference sequence). There are 15 residues in the CDR3. Complete variable domain (other parts from reference TRBV19 and TRBJ2-7): DGGITQSPKYLFRKEGQNVTLSCEQNLNHDAMYWYRQDPGQGLRLIYYSQIVNDFQKGDIAEGYSVSREKKESFPLTVTSAQKNPTAFYLCASSTQESGSHEQYFGPGTRLTVT.

V and J are TRBV25-1 and TRBJ1-4; TRBD1 matches at 7 bases. The CDR3 runs to 15 residues. J gave up 7 bases and V 3 bases, and 8 bases lay outside the gene matches. Germline V gene data show CDR1 as MGHDK and CDR2 as SYGVNS. CDR3 amino acids: CASSDRTGSREKLFF. CDR3 bases: TGTGCCAGCAGTGACCGGACAGGCTCACGTGAAAAACTGTTTTTT.

This clone was observed at least ten times. This chain uses TRBV9 with TRBJ1-5; the D is unclear. Trimming shortened V by 1 base and J by 2 bases, and 7 bases separated the two germline ends. This CDR3 spans 14 amino acids. Looked up from germline, CDR1 is SGDLS and CDR2 is YYNGEE. In DNA form, the CDR3 reads TGTGCCAGCAGCGTAACGGAGGGCAATCAGCCCCAGCATTTT. Its protein product is CASSVTEGNQPQHF.

Only a few counts were recorded for this clone. The V gene is TRBV6-1, the J gene TRBJ2-5; a possible D gene is TRBD2 (6 bases). The germline CDR1 and CDR2 sequences are MNHNS and SASEGT. V was clipped by 0 bases and J by 7 bases, with 12 bases between them. CDR3 length: 14 amino acids. The CDR3 DNA sequence: TGTGCCAGCAGTGAAGCAGGACCCGGGGGGACCCAGTACTTC. Protein: CASSEAGPGGTQYF.

This chain uses TRBV18 with TRBJ1-3, with D maybe TRBD1 (5 bases). Trimming removed 2 bases from V and 3 bases from J, with 8 bases in between. The CDR3 runs 14 residues. Germline-derived CDR1 and CDR2 are KGHSH and LQKENI. The DNA of the CDR3 is TGTGCCAGCTCACCAGGGGACTTTGGAAACACCATATATTTT. It specifies CASSPGDFGNTIYF.

This clone was detected a few times. CDR3 amino acids: CASSMGLAGGHQYF. CDR3 in DNA: TGTGCCAGTAGTATGGGTCTAGCGGGAGGCCACCAGTACTTC. The V and J genes are TRBV19 and TRBJ2-7; 11 nucleotides match TRBD2. V trimming: 3 bases; J trimming: 10 bases; junction bases outside the gene matches: 8. This CDR3 comprises 14 residues. Germline V gene lookup returns CDR1 LNHDA and CDR2 SQIVND (reference sequence).

As to this clone: Germline and junction disagree at one end, which may indicate a read error. Other DNA sequences in the sample encode the same CDR3. V gene TRBV27 combines with J gene TRBJ2-1; D is ambiguous. There are 14 residues in the CDR3. CDR1 MNHEY and CDR2 SMNVEV come from the germline V gene (reference sequence). CDR3 in amino acids: CASSLNELWNEQFF. CDR3 in DNA: TGTGCCAGTAGTTTAAACGAACTATGGAATGAGCAGTTCTTC.

The chain is built from TRBV7-8 and TRBJ2-3, with D possibly TRBD1 on 6 matching bases. Trimming removed 1 base at V and 4 bases at J, with 9 bases between. The CDR3 contains 14 residues. CDR1 is SGHVS, CDR2 FQNEAQ, per germline. The CDR3 DNA sequence: TGTGCCAGCAGCTTAGGGACAGTTGCAGATACGCAGTATTTT. It codes for CASSLGTVADTQYF.

This clone was seen a handful of times. The DNA for the CDR3 is TGTGCCTGGAGGGGACAGGGTGATCAGCCCCAGCATTTT. Amino acid sequence: CAWRGQGDQPQHF. The chain combines TRBV30 with TRBJ1-5; 9 nucleotides agree with TRBD1. Unmatched junction bases numbered 2, after V lost 3 bases and J lost 5 bases. Looked up from germline, CDR1 is GTSNPN and CDR2 is SVGIG (reference sequence). This CDR3 has 13 residues.

This clone came up many times. The CDR3 is CASSPERLRPLYF. The CDR3 nucleotides are TGTGCCAGCAGCCCAGAGCGGCTCAGACCCCTGTACTTC. The chain combines TRBV7-9 with TRBJ2-5, with D perhaps TRBD2 (5 bases). Germline CDR1 is SEHNR and CDR2 is FQNEAQ (reference sequence). Trimming took off 5 bases at V and 13 bases at J, with 20 bases between the two ends. This CDR3 comprises 13 residues.